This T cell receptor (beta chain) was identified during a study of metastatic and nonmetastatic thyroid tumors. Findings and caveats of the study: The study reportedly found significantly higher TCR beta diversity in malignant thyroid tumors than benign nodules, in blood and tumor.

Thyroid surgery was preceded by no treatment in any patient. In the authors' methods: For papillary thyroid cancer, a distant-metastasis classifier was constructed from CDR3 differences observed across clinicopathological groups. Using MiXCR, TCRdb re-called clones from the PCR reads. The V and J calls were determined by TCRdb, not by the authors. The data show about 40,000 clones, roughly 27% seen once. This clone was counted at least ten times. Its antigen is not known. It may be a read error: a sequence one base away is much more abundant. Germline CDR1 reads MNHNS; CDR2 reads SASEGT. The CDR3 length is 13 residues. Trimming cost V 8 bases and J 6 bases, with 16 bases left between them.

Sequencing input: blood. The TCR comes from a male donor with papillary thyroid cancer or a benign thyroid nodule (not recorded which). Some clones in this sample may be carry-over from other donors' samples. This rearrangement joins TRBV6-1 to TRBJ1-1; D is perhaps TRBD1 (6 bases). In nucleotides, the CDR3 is TGTGCCAGCGCCTCCGACAGGATGTCTGAAGCTTTCTTT. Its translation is CASASDRMSEAFF.